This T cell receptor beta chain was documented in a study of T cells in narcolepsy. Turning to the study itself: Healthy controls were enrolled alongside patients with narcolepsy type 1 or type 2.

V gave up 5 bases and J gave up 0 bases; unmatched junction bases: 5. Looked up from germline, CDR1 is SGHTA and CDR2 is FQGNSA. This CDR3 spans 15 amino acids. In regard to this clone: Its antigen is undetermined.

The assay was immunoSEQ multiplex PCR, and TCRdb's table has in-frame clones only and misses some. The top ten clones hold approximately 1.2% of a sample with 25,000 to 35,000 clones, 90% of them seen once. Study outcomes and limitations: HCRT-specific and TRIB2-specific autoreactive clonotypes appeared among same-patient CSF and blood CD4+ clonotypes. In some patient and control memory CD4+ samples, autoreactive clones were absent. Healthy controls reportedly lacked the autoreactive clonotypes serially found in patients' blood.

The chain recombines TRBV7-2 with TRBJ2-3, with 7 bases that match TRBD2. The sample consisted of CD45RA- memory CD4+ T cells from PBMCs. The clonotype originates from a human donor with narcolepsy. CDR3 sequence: CASSPRGTSTDTQYF. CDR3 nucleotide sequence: TGTGCCAGCAGCCCGCGGGGGACTAGCACAGATACGCAGTATTTT.